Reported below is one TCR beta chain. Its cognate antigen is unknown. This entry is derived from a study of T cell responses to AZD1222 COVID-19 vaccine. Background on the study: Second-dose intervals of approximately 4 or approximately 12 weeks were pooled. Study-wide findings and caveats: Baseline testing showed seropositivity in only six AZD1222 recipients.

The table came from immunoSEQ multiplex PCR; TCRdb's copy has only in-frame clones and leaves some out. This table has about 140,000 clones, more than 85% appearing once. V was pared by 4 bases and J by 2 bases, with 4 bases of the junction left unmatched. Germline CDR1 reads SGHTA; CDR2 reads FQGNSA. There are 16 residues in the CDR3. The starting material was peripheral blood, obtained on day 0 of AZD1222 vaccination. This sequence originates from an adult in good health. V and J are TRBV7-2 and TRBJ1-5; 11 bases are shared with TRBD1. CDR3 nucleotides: TGTGCCAGCAGCTGGACAGGGGGCGCTGGCAATCAGCCCCAGCATTTT. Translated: CASSWTGGAGNQPQHF. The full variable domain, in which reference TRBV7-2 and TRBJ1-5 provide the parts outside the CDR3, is GAGVSQSPSNKVTEKGKDVELRCDPISGHTALYWYRQSLGQGLEFLIYFQGNSAPDKSGLPSDRFSAERTGGSVSTLTIQRTQQEDSAVYLCASSWTGGAGNQPQHFGDGTRLSIL.